This TCR beta chain was identified during a study of OX40 agonist ivuxolimab in advanced cancers. Between the trimmed V and J ends, which lost 1 base and 1 base, there was a span of 8 bases. CDR1 and CDR2 from the germline V gene are MGHRA and YSYEKL. This CDR3 is 15 amino acids long. TCRdb's table, derived via immunoSEQ multiplex PCR, lists solely in-frame clones and lacks some. Altogether approximately 64,000 clones are present, approximately 86% being singletons, with the ten largest covering 3% to 4.5%. Study-wide points: Normalized T-cell clonal expansion was also low in some nonresponders.

This clone was picked up one time. Its antigen is unidentified. J is TRBJ2-1 and V is TRBV4-1; no reliable D call. Sequencing was performed on CD4+ or CD8+ T cells sorted from blood, taken in a trial of the OX40 agonist ivuxolimab. This clonotype was obtained from an adult with an advanced solid tumor such as melanoma, head and neck, liver or kidney cancer. This CDR3 reads CASSQGWDSYNEQFF. The CDR3 nucleotides are TGCGCCAGCAGCCAAGGTTGGGATTCCTACAATGAGCAGTTCTTC.